This TCR beta chain was recovered during a study of T cell changes during pregnancy in multiple sclerosis. The CDR3 spans 15 residues. Germline CDR1 reads PRHDT; CDR2 reads FYEKMQ (reference sequence). The V and J ends lost 2 bases and 1 base respectively, with 9 bases between them. Some clones are missing from TCRdb's copy, which holds only in-frame ones; the method was immunoSEQ multiplex PCR. Among more than 65,000 clones listed, 85% to 90% were seen once. The chain recombines TRBV13 with TRBJ2-1; possible D gene TRBD1, 5 bases. The sequencing used peripheral blood, collected after pregnancy. This TCR came from a female donor in good health, enrolled as a control in a pregnancy study. The CDR3 region has the DNA TGTGCCAGCAGCTTACAACGACAGTCCTACAATGAGCAGTTCTTC. Protein product: CASSLQRQSYNEQFF.